This TCR beta chain is from a study of OX40 agonist ivuxolimab in advanced cancers. The overall study: Anti-PD-1, anti-PD-L1 or anti-CTLA-4 therapy given earlier was allowed, and 40% had some. Whole-study results and caveats: At 0.1 to 3.0 mg/kg and by week 6, clonal expansion occurred in CD4+ and CD8+ blood T cells.

With regard to this clone: Its antigen is not known.

CDR1 is PRHDT and CDR2 is FYEKMQ in the germline V gene (reference sequence). The CDR3 runs to 15 residues. The J segment lost 3 bases and the V segment lost 5 bases, leaving 5 bases of the junction unmatched. Method: immunoSEQ multiplex PCR; TCRdb's copy keeps in-frame clones and lacks some. The sample records tens of thousands of clones, 84% being singletons. The rearrangement joins TRBV13 to TRBJ2-3, with 10 bases that match TRBD1. The material sequenced was CD4+ or CD8+ T cells sorted from blood, taken in a trial of the OX40 agonist ivuxolimab. The clonotype comes from an adult with an advanced solid tumor such as melanoma, head and neck, liver or kidney cancer. The CDR3 reads CASSTRQGATDTQYF. In DNA form, the CDR3 reads TGTGCCAGCAGCACTAGACAGGGGGCAACAGATACGCAGTATTTT.